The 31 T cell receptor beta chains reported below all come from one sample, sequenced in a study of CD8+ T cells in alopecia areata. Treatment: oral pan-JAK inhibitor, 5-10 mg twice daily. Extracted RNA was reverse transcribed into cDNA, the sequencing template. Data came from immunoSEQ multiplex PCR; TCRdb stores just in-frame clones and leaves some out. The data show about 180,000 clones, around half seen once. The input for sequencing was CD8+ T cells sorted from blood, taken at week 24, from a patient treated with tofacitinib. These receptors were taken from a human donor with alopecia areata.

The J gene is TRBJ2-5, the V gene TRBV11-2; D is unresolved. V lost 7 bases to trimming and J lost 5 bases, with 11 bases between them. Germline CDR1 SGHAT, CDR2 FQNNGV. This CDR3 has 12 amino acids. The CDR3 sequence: CASTSNEETQYF. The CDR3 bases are TGTGCCAGCACCTCTAACGAGGAGACCCAGTACTTC.

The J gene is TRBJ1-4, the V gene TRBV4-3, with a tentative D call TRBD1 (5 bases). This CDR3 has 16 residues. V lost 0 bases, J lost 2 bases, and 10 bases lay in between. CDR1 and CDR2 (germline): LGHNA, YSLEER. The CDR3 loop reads CASSQDGAGTNEKLFF. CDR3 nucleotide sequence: TGCGCCAGCAGCCAAGATGGGGCAGGGACTAATGAAAAACTGTTTTTT.

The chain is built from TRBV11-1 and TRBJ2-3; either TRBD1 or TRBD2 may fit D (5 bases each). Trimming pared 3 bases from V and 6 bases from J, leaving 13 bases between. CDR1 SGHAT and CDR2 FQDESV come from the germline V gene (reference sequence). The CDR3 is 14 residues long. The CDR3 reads CASSFGTERDTQYF. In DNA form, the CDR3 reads TGTGCCAGCAGCTTTGGGACGGAGAGGGATACGCAGTATTTT.

CDR3 loop: CTSSQARNSYNEQFF. The CDR3 region has the DNA TGCACCAGCAGCCAAGCCAGGAACTCCTACAATGAGCAGTTCTTC. The rearrangement joins TRBV1 to TRBJ2-1; TRBD1, the table's D call, lacks a check against the DNA. TRBV1 is termed a pseudogene. The CDR3 extends over 15 amino acids.

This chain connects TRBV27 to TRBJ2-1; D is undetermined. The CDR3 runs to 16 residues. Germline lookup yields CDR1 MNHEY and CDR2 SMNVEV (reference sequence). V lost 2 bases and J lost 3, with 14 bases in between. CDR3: CASSLNPGPIYNEQFF. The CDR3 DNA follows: TGTGCCAGCAGTTTAAACCCGGGCCCGATCTACAATGAGCAGTTCTTC.

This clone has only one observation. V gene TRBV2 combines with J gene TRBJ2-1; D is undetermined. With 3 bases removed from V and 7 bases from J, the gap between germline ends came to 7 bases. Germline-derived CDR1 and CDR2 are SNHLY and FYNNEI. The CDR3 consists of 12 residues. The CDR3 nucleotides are TGTGCCAGCAGTGACAGCCGAAATGAGCAGTTCTTC. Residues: CASSDSRNEQFF.

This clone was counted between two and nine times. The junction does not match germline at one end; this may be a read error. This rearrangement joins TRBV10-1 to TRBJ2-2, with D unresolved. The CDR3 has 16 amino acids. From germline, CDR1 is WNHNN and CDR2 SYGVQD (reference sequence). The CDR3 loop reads CASSESFGPKTGELFF. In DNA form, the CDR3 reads TGCGCCAGCAGTGAGTCCTTCGGGCCGAAAACCGGGGAGCTGTTTTTT.

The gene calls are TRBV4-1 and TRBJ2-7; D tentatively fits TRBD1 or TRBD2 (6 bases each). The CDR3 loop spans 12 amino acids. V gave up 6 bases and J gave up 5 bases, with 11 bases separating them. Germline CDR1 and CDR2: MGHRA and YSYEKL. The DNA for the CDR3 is TGCGCCAGCAGTCTTAGGGGGGACGAGCAGTACTTC. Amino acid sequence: CASSLRGDEQYF.

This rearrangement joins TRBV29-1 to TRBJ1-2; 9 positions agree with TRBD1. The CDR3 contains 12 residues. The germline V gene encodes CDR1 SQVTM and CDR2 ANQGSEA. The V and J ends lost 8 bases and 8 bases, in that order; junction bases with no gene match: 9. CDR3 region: CSTWDREEGYTF. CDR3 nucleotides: TGCAGCACATGGGACAGGGAAGAGGGCTACACCTTC.

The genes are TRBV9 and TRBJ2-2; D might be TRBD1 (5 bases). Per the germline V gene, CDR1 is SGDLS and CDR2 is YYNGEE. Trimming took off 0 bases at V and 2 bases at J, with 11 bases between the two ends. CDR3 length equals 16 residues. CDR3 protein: CASSVEIRENTGELFF. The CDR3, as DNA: TGTGCCAGCAGCGTAGAGATCAGGGAAAACACCGGGGAGCTGTTTTTT. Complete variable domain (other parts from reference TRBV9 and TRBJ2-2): DSGVTQTPKHLITATGQRVTLRCSPRSGDLSVYWYQQSLDQGLQFLIQYYNGEERAKGNILERFSAQQFPDLHSELNLSSLELGDSALYFCASSVEIRENTGELFFGEGSRLTVL.

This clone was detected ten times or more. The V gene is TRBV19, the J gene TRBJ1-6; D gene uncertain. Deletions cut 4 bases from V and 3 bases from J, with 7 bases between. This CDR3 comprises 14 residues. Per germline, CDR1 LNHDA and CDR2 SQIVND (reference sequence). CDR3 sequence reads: CASSRPGYNSPLHF. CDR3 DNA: TGTGCCAGTAGTAGACCGGGCTATAATTCACCCCTCCACTTT.

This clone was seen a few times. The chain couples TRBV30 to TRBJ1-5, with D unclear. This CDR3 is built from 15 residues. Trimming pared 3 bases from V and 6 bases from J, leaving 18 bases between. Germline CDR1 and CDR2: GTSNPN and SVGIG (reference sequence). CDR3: CAWSPGQRGIQPQHF. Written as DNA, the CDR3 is TGTGCCTGGAGCCCGGGTCAACGTGGGATTCAGCCCCAGCATTTT.

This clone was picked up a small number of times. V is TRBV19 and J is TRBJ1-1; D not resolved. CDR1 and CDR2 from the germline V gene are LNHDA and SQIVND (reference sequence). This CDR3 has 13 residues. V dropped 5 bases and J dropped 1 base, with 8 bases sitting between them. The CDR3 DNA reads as TGTGCCAGTAGTTTGGGCGGGAACACTGAAGCTTTCTTT. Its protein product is CASSLGGNTEAFF.

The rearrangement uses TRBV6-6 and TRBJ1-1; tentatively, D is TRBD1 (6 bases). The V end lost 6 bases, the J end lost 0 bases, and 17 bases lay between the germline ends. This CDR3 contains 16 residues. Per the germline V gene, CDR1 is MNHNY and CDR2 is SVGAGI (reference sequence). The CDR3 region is CASSPVRAGVNTEAFF. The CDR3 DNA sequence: TGTGCCAGCAGCCCAGTACGGGCAGGGGTGAACACTGAAGCTTTCTTT.

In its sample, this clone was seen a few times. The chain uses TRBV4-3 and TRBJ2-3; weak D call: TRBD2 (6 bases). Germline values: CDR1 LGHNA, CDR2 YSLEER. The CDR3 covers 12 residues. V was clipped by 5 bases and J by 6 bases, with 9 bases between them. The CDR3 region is CASSGDWDTQYF. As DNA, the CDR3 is TGCGCCAGCAGCGGGGACTGGGATACGCAGTATTTT.

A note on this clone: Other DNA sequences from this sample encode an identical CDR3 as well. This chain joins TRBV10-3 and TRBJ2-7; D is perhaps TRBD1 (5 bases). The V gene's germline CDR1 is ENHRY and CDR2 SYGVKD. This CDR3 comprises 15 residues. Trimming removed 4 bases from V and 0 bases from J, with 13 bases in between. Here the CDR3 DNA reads TGTGCCATCAGTGTTGAGGCACAGGACTCCTACGAGCAGTACTTC. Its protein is CAISVEAQDSYEQYF.

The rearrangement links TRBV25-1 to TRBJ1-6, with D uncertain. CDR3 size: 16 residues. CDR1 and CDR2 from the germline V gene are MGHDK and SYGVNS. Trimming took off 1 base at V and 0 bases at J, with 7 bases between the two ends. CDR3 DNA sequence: TGTGCCAGCAGTGAATGGCGGGTCTCCTATAATTCACCCCTCCACTTT. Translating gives CASSEWRVSYNSPLHF. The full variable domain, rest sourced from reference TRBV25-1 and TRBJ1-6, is EADIYQTPRYLVIGTGKKITLECSQTMGHDKMYWYQQDPGMELHLIHYSYGVNSTEKGDLSSESTVSRIRTEHFPLTLESARPSHTSQYLCASSEWRVSYNSPLHFGNGTRLTVT.

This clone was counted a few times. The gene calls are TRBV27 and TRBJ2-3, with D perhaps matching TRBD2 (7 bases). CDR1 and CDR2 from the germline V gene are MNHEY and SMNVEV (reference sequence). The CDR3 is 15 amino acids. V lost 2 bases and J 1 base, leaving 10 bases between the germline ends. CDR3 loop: CASSLAGARTDTQYF. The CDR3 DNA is TGTGCCAGCAGTTTAGCGGGGGCCCGCACAGATACGCAGTATTTT.

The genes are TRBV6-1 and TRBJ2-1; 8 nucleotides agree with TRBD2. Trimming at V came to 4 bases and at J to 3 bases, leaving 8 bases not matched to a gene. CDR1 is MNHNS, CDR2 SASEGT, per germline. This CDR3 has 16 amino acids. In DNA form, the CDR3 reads TGTGCCAGCAGTGTAAAACGGCGGGGGGACTACAATGAGCAGTTCTTC. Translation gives CASSVKRRGDYNEQFF.

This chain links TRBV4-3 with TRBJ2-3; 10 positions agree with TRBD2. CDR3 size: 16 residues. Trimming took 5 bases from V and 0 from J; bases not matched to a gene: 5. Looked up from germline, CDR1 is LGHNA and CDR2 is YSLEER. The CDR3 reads CASSERLAGSTDTQYF. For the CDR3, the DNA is TGCGCCAGCAGCGAGAGACTAGCGGGTAGCACAGATACGCAGTATTTT.

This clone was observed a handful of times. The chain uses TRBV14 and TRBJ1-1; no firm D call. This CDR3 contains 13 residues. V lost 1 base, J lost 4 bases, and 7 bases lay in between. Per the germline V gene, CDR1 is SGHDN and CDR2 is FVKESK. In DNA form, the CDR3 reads TGTGCCAGCAGCCAAGCGTACCGCACTGAAGCTTTCTTT. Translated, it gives CASSQAYRTEAFF.

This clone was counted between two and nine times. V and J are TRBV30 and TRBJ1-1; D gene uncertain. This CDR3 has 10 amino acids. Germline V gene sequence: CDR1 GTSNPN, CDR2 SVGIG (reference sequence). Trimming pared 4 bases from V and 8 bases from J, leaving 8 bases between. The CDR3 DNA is TGTGCCTGGAAGGGCAGGGAAGCTTTCTTT. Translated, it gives CAWKGREAFF.

DNA of the CDR3: TGTGCCAGCAGTCTAGCGGGGGGCCGTACAGATACGCAGTATTTT. Translating gives CASSLAGGRTDTQYF. The chain recombines TRBV7-9 with TRBJ2-3, with 11 bases that match TRBD2. Germline CDR1 and CDR2: SEHNR and FQNEAQ (reference sequence). The V gene end was trimmed by 6 bases and the J gene end by 3 bases; junction bases not matched to a gene: 5. This CDR3 is 15 amino acids long.

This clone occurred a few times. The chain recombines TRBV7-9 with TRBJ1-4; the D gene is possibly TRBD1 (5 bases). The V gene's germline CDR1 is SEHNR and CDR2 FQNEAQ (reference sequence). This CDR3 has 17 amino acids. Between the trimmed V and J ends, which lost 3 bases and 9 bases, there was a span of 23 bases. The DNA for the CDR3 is TGTGCCAGCAGCTTCCTCCAAGCCGGGACGGGCGCCCAAAAACTGTTTTTT. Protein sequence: CASSFLQAGTGAQKLFF.

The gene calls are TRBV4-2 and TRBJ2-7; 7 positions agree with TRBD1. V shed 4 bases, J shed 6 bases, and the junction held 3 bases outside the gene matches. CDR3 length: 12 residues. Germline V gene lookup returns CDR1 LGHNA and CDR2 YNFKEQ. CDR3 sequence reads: CASSRPGGEQYF. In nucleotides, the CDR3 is TGTGCCAGCAGCCGCCCAGGGGGCGAGCAGTACTTC.

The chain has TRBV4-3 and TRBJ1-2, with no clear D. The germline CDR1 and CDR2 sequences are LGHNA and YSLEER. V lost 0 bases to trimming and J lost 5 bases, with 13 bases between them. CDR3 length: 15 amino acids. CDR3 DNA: TGCGCCAGCAGCCAAGATCCTAACAGCAAATATGGCTACACCTTC. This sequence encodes CASSQDPNSKYGYTF.

CDR3: CASSEGRGTEAFF. CDR3 coding DNA: TGCGCCAGCAGTGAGGGCAGGGGCACTGAAGCTTTCTTT. This chain uses TRBV10-1 with TRBJ1-1; D may be TRBD1 (6 bases). CDR1 and CDR2 (germline): WNHNN, SYGVQD (reference sequence). This CDR3 has 13 amino acids. V was pared by 2 bases and J by 4 bases, with 8 bases between.

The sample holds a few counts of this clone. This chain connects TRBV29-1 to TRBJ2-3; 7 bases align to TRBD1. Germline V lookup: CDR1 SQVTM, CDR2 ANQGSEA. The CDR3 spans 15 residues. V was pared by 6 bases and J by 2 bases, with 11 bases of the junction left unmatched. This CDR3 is CSVNPTGQITDTQYF. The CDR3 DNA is TGCAGCGTGAATCCTACGGGACAGATCACAGATACGCAGTATTTT.

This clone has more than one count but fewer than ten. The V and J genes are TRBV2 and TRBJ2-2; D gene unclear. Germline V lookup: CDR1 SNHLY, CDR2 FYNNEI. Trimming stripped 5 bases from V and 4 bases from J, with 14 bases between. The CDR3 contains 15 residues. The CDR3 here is CASSTPRSSTGELFF. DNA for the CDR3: TGTGCCAGCAGTACCCCCAGGAGCTCCACCGGGGAGCTGTTTTTT.

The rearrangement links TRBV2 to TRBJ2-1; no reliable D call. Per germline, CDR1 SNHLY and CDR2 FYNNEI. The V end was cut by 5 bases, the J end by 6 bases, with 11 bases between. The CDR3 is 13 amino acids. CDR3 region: CASSPGPTNEQFF. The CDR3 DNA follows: TGTGCCAGCAGTCCAGGACCAACCAATGAGCAGTTCTTC.

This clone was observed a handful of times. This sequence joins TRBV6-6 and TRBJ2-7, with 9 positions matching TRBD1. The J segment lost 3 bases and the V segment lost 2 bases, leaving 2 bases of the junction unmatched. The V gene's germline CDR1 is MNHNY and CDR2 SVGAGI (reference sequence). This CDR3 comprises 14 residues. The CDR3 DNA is TGTGCCAGCAGTTACGCGGGACAGGGCTACGAGCAGTACTTC. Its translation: CASSYAGQGYEQYF.